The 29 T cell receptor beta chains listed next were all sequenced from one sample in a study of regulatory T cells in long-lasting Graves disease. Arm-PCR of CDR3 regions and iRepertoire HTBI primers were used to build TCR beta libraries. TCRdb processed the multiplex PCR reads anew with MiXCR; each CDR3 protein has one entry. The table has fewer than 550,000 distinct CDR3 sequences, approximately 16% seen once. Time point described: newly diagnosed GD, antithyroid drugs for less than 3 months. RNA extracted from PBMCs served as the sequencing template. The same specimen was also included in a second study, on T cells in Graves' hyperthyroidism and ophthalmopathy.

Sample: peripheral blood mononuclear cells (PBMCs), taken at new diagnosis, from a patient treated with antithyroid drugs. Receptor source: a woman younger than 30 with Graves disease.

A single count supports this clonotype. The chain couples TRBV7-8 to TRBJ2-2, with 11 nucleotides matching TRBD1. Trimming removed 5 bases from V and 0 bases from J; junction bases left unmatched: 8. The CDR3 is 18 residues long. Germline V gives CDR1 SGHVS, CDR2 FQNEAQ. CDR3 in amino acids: CASSLVRGQGANTGELFF. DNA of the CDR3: TGTGCCAGCAGCCTAGTCCGGGGACAGGGGGCGAACACCGGGGAGCTGTTTTTT.

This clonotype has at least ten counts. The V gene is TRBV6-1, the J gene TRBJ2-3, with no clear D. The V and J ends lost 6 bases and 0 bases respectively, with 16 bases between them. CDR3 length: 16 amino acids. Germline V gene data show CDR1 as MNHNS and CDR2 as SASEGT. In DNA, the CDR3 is TGTGCCAGCAGCGACAAAGTCGAAACTAGCACAGATACGCAGTATTTT. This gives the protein CASSDKVETSTDTQYF.

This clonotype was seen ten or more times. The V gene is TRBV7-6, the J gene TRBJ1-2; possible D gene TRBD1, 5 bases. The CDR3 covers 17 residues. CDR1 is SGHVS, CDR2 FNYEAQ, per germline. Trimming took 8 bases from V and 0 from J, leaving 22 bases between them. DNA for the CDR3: TGTGCCAGCGAGAAACTTACAGGAGGGAAAGCTAACTATGGCTACACCTTC. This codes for CASEKLTGGKANYGYTF.

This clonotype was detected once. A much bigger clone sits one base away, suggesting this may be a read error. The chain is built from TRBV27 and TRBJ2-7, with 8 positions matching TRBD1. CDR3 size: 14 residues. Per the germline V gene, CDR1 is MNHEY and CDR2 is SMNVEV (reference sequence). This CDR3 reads CASSQRPDRGERYF. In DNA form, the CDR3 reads TGTGCCAGCAGTCAACGACCCGACAGGGGCGAGCGGTACTTC.

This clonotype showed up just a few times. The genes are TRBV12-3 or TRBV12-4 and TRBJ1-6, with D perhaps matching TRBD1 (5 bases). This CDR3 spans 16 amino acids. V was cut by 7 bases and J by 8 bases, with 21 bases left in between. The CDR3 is CASTLGGRGPHSPLHF. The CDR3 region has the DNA TGTGCCAGCACTTTGGGGGGAAGGGGACCGCATTCACCCCTCCACTTT.

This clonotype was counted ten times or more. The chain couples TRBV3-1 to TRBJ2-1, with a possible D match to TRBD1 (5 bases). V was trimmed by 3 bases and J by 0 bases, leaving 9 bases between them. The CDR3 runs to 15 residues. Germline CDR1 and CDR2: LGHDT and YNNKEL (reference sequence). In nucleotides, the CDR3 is TGTGCCAGCAGCCAGATTAGGGGCTCCTACAATGAGCAGTTCTTC. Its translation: CASSQIRGSYNEQFF.

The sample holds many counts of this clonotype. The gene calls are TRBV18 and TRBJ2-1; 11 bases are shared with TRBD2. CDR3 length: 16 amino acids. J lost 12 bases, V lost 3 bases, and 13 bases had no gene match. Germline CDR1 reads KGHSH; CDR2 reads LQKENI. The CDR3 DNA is TGTGCCAGCTCACCCCCACTAGCGGGAGTTGTTTTTGGGCAGTTCTTC. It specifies CASSPPLAGVVFGQFF.

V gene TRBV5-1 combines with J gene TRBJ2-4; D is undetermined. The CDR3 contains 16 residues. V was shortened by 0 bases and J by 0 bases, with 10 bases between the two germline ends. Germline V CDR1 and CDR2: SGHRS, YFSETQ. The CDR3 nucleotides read TGCGCCAGCAGCTTGGTGTCGTCATTAGCCAAAAACATTCAGTACTTC. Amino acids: CASSLVSSLAKNIQYF.

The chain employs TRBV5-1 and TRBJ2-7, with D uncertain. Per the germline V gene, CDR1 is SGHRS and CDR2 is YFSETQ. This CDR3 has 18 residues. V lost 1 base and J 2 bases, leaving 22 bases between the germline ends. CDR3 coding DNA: TGCGCCAGCAGCTTGTTGTTAGCTGGGATGGGAAACCCCTACGAGCAGTACTTC. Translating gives CASSLLLAGMGNPYEQYF. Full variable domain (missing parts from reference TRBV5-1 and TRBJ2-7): KAGVTQTPRYLIKTRGQQVTLSCSPISGHRSVSWYQQTPGQGLQFLFEYFSETQRNKGNFPGRFSGRQFSNSRSEMNVSTLELGDSALYLCASSLLLAGMGNPYEQYFGPGTRLTVT.

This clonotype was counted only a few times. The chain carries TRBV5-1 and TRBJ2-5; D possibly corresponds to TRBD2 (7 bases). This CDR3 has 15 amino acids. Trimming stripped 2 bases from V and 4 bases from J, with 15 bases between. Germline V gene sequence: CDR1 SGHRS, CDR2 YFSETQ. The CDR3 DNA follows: TGCGCCAGCAGCTTAGGGCGGGGGCGTGGAGAGACCCAGTACTTC. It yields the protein CASSLGRGRGETQYF.

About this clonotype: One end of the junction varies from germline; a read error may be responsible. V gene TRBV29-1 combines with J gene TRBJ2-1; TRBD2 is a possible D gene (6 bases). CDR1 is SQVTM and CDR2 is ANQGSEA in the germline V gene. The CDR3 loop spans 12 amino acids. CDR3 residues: CSVVVDYNGQFF. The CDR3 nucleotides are TGCAGCGTTGTAGTGGACTACAATGGGCAGTTCTTC.

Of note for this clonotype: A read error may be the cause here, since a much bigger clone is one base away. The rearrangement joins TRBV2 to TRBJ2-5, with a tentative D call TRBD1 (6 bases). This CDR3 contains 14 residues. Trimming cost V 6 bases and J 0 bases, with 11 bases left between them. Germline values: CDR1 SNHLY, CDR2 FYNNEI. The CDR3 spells CASSHGTNQETQYF. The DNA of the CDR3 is TGTGCCAGCAGCCACGGGACAAACCAAGAGACCCAGTACTTC.

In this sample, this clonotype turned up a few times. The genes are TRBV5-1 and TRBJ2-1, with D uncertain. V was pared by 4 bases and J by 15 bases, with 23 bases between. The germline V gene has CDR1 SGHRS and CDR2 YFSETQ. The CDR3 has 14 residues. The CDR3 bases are TGCGCCAGCAGCCCCGGAGCACTCAACCCCTACCCGTTCTTC. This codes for CASSPGALNPYPFF.

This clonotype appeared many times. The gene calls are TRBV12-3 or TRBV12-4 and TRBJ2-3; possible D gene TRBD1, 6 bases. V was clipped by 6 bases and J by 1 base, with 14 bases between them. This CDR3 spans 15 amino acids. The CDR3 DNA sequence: TGTGCCAGCAGCCAGGGGCCCTGGGGCACAGATACGCAGTATTTT. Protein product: CASSQGPWGTDTQYF.

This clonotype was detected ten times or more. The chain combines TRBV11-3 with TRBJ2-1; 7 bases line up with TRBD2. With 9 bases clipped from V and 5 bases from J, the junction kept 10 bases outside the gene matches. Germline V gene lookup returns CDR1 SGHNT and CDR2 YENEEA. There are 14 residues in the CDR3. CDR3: CASMGLAENNEQFF. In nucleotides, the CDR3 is TGTGCCAGTATGGGGCTAGCGGAAAACAATGAGCAGTTCTTC.

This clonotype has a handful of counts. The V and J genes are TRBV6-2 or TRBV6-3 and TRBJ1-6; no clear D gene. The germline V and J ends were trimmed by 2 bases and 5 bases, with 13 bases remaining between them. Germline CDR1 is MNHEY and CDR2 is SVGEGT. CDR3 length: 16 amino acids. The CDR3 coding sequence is TGTGCCAGCAGTTACGCCGTGGGAGGAAATAATTCACCCCTCCACTTT. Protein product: CASSYAVGGNNSPLHF.

CDR3 nucleotide sequence: TGTGCCAGCAGTGAACAGGGGGAGATTTACCTCTACGAGCAGTACTTC. Translated, it gives CASSEQGEIYLYEQYF. The chain links TRBV6-1 to TRBJ2-7, with 7 bases aligning to TRBD1. The CDR3 runs to 16 residues. Germline loops: CDR1 MNHNS, CDR2 SASEGT. V shed 2 bases, J shed 3 bases, and the junction held 10 bases outside the gene matches.

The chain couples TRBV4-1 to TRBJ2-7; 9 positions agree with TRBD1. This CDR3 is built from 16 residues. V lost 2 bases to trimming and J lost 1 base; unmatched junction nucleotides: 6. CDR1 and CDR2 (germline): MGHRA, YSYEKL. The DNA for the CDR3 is TGCGCCAGCAGCCAATTTACAGGGGGCTATTCCTACGAGCAGTACTTC. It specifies CASSQFTGGYSYEQYF.

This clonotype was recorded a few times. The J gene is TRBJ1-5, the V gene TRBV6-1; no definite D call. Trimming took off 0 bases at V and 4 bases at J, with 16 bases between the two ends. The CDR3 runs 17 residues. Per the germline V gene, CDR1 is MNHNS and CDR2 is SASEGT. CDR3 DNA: TGTGCCAGCAGTGAAGCGCTTTGGGCAGTAAGAAATCAGCCCCAGCATTTT. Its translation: CASSEALWAVRNQPQHF.

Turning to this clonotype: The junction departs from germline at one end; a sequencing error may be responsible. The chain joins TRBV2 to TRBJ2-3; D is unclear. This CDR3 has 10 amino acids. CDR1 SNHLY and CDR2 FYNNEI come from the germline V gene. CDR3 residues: CASSTDTRYF. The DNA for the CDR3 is TGTGCCAGTAGTACAGATACGCGGTATTTT.

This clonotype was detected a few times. The chain's CDR3 is CSASGPGTESSYEQYF. CDR3 nucleotide sequence: TGCAGTGCTAGTGGTCCCGGGACCGAGAGCTCCTACGAGCAGTACTTC. The chain joins TRBV20-1 to TRBJ2-7, with D perhaps TRBD1 or TRBD2 (5 bases each). Germline loops: CDR1 DFQATT, CDR2 SNEGSKA (reference sequence). The V and J ends lost 3 bases and 0 bases respectively, with 18 bases between them. This CDR3 contains 16 residues.

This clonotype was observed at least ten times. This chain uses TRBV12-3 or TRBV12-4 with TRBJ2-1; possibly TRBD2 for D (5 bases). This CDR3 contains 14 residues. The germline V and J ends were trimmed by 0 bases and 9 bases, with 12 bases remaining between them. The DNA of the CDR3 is TGTGCCAGCAGTTTAGCTACTACGGGGAGTGAGCAGTTCTTC. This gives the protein CASSLATTGSEQFF.

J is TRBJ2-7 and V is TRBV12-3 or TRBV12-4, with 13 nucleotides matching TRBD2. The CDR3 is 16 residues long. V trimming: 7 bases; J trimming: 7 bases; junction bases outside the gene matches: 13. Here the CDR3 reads CASTPSRTSGSWEQYF. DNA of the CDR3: TGTGCCAGCACCCCATCGAGGACTAGCGGGAGTTGGGAGCAGTACTTC.

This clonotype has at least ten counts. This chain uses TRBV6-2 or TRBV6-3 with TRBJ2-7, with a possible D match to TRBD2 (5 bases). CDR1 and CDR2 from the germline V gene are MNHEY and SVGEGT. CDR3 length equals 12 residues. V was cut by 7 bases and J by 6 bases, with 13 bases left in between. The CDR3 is CASKYGNREQYF. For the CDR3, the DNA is TGTGCCAGCAAATACGGGAATCGCGAGCAGTACTTC.

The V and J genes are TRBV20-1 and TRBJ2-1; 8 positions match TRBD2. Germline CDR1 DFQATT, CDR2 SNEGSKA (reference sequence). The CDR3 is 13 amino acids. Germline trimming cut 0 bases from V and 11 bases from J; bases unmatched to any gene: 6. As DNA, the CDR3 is TGCAGTGCTAGAGATCTCACTAGCGGAAAGCAGTTCTTC. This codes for CSARDLTSGKQFF.

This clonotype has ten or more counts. CDR3 bases: TGTGCCAGCAGCGTATCCGGGACAGGGTTAGAGACCCAGTACTTC. It codes for CASSVSGTGLETQYF. V gene TRBV9 combines with J gene TRBJ2-5; 9 nucleotides agree with TRBD1. The V gene end was trimmed by 1 base and the J gene end by 4 bases; junction bases not matched to a gene: 5. This CDR3 is 15 amino acids long. In germline, CDR1 is SGDLS, CDR2 YYNGEE.

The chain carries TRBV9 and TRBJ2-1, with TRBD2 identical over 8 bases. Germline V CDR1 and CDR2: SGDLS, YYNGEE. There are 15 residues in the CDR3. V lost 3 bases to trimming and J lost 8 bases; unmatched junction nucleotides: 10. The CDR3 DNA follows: TGTGCCAGCAGCGCTCAGACTAGCGCCCGTGATGAGCAGTTCTTC. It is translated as CASSAQTSARDEQFF.

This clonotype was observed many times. CDR3 protein: CSANSGRMTDTQYF. DNA for the CDR3: TGCAGTGCGAATAGCGGGAGAATGACAGATACGCAGTATTTT. The chain links TRBV20-1 to TRBJ2-3, with 9 bases lining up with TRBD2. V shed 6 bases and J 3 bases; nucleotides not matched to a gene: 7. Germline V CDR1 and CDR2: DFQATT, SNEGSKA (reference sequence). The CDR3 runs to 14 residues.

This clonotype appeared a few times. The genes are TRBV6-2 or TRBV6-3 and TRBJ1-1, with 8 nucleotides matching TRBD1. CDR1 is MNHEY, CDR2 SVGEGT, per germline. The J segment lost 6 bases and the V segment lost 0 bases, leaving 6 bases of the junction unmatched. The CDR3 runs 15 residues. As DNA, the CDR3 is TGTGCCAGCAGTTACTCCGTAGACAGGGGACCTGAAGCTTTCTTT. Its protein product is CASSYSVDRGPEAFF.